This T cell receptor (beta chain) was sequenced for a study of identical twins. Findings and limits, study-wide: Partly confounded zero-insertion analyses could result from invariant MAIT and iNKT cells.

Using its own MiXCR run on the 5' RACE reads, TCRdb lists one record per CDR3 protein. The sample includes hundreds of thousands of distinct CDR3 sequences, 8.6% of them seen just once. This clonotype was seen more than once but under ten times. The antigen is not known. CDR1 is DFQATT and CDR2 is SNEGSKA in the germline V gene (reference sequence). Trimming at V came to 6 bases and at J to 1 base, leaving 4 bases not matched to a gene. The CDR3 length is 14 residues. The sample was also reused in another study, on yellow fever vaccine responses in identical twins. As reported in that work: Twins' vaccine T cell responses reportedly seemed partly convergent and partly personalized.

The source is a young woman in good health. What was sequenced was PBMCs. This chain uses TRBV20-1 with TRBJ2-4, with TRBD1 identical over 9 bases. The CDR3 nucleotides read TGCAGTGCGCTGACAGGGGGGGCCAAAAACATTCAGTACTTC. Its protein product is CSALTGGAKNIQYF.